This T cell receptor (beta chain) was sequenced in a study of molecular identifiers for immune sequencing clone quantification. Turning to the study itself: Four of five splits of RNA from roughly 20,000 or 100,000 naive CD8 cells were sequenced in replicates. Study-level findings and limits: Clonotypes surpassing 20 RNA copies contained over 97% of effector molecules, versus under 1% in naive cells.

CD8+CD4-CCR7+CD45RA+ sorting gave the naive CD8 T cells. It was with previously described methods and listed TCR primers that bulk TCR libraries were made. One entry per CDR3 protein, called by TCRdb with MiXCR from the PCR reads. The data contain 60,000 to 80,000 distinct CDR3 sequences, roughly 18% of them singletons. V was clipped by 0 bases and J by 0 bases, with 9 bases between them. Germline lookup yields CDR1 PRHDT and CDR2 FYEKMQ (reference sequence). The CDR3 has 17 amino acids. This clonotype was counted many times. Its antigen remains unidentified. Sequencing was carried out using naive CD8+ T cells from blood, with Jurkat cell RNA spiked in. Subset in this sample: FACS-sorted CD8+CD4-CCR7+CD45RA+ naive T cells. This chain joins TRBV13 and TRBJ2-6; tentative D call: TRBD1 (6 bases). The clonotype was recovered from a human donor in good health. Some libraries in this study had Jurkat cell RNA spiked in. CDR3 DNA sequence: TGTGCCAGCAGCTTAGGACAGGGAAGCTCTGGGGCCAACGTCCTGACTTTC. Amino acids: CASSLGQGSSGANVLTF.